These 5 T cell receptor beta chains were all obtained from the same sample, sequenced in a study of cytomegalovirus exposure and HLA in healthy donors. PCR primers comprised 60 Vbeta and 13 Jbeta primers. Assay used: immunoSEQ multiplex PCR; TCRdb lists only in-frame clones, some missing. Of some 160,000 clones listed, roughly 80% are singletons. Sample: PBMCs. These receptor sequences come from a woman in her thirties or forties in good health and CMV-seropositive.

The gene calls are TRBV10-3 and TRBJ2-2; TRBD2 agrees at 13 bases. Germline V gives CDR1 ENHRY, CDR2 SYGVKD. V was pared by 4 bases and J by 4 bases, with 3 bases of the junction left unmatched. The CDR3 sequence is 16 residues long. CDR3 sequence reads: CAISGTSGRSTGELFF. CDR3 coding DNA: TGTGCCATCAGTGGGACTAGCGGGAGAAGCACCGGGGAGCTGTTTTTT.

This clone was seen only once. The CDR3 DNA is TGCGCCAGCAGCTTTGGGGGCGGAAGCTCCTACAATGAGCAGTTCTTC. This gives the protein CASSFGGGSSYNEQFF. V usage is TRBV5-1 and J usage is TRBJ2-1; perhaps TRBD1 as D (6 bases). Germline CDR1 SGHRS, CDR2 YFSETQ. The CDR3 spans 16 residues. Trimming removed 2 bases at V and 0 bases at J, with 12 bases between. Combining the CDR3 with reference TRBV5-1 and TRBJ2-1 gives the whole variable domain KAGVTQTPRYLIKTRGQQVTLSCSPISGHRSVSWYQQTPGQGLQFLFEYFSETQRNKGNFPGRFSGRQFSNSRSEMNVSTLELGDSALYLCASSFGGGSSYNEQFFGPGTRLTVL.

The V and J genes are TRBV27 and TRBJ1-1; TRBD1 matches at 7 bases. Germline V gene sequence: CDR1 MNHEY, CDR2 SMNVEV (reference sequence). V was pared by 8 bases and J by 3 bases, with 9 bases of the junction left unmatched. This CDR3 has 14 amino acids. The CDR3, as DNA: TGTGCCAGCTACCTAGGGGGCCTCCACACTGAAGCTTTCTTT. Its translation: CASYLGGLHTEAFF.

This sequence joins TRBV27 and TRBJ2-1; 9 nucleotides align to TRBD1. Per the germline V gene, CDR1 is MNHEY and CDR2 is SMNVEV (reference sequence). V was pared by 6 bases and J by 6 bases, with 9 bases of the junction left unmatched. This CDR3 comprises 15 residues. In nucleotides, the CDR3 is TGTGCCAGCAGGGCGGGACAGGGAGGTGGCAATGAGCAGTTCTTC. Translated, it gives CASRAGQGGGNEQFF.

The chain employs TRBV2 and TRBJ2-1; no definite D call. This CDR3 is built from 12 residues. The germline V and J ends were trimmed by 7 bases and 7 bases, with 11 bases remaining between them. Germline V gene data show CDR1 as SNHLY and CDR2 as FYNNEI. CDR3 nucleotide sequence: TGTGCCAGCACCCCTTTGCGAAATGAGCAGTTCTTC. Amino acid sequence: CASTPLRNEQFF.